One sample yielded the 15 T cell receptor beta chains listed below, sequenced in a study of memory CD4+ T cells and cytomegalovirus serostatus. Assay: immunoSEQ multiplex PCR; the TCRdb copy retains only in-frame clones and omits some. The sample records 56,000 or so clones, around 82% being singletons. The sort gate was single viable CD3+CD4+CD8-CD45RO+ cells for memory CD4+ T cells. What was sequenced was memory CD4+ T cells from blood. The receptors shown here come from an adult in good health and CMV-seronegative. Some clones in this sample may be carry-over from other donors' samples.

The chain has TRBV29-1 and TRBJ2-5; 10 positions agree with TRBD2. Germline V gives CDR1 SQVTM, CDR2 ANQGSEA. The V segment lost 3 bases and the J segment 3 bases; nucleotides outside the gene matches: 1. The CDR3 extends over 13 amino acids. The CDR3 is CSVDGLAEETQYF. CDR3 in DNA: TGCAGCGTTGACGGACTAGCGGAAGAGACCCAGTACTTC. Combining the CDR3 with reference TRBV29-1 and TRBJ2-5 gives the whole variable domain SAVISQKPSRDICQRGTSLTIQCQVDSQVTMMFWYRQQPGQSLTLIATANQGSEATYESGFVIDKFPISRPNLTFSTLTVSNMSPEDSSIYLCSVDGLAEETQYFGPGTRLLVL.

The chain has TRBV9 and TRBJ2-7; TRBD2 matches 10 bases. The CDR3 totals 15 residues. Per germline, CDR1 SGDLS and CDR2 YYNGEE. V dropped 4 bases and J dropped 0; count of bases not matched to a gene: 4. This chain's CDR3 is CASSQGTSVSYEQYF. For the CDR3, the DNA is TGTGCCAGCAGCCAAGGGACTAGCGTCTCCTACGAGCAGTACTTC. The full variable domain, completed using reference TRBV9 and TRBJ2-7, is DSGVTQTPKHLITATGQRVTLRCSPRSGDLSVYWYQQSLDQGLQFLIQYYNGEERAKGNILERFSAQQFPDLHSELNLSSLELGDSALYFCASSQGTSVSYEQYFGPGTRLTVT.

The rearrangement links TRBV6-1 to TRBJ2-5, with D possibly TRBD1 on 5 matching bases. V lost 8 bases, J lost 2 bases, and 9 bases lay in between. CDR3 length equals 12 residues. Germline values: CDR1 MNHNS, CDR2 SASEGT. The CDR3: CASSREQETQYF. Written as DNA, the CDR3 is TGTGCCAGCTCCAGGGAACAAGAGACCCAGTACTTC.

The rearrangement uses TRBV5-1 and TRBJ1-2; no reliable D call. This CDR3 comprises 14 residues. The germline gives CDR1 SGHRS, CDR2 YFSETQ. V lost 1 base, J lost 0 bases, and 7 bases lay in between. CDR3 region: CASSLTVANYGYTF. DNA of the CDR3: TGCGCCAGCAGCTTGACAGTAGCTAACTATGGCTACACCTTC.

This rearrangement joins TRBV27 to TRBJ2-6; tentatively, D is TRBD1 or TRBD2 (5 bases each). This CDR3 contains 15 residues. Per germline, CDR1 MNHEY and CDR2 SMNVEV (reference sequence). The germline V and J ends were trimmed by 3 bases and 6 bases, with 12 bases remaining between them. In nucleotides, the CDR3 is TGTGCCAGCAGTTTCTTGAGGGGTGCGGCCAACGTCCTGACTTTC. Protein product: CASSFLRGAANVLTF.

This sequence joins TRBV30 and TRBJ1-2; D is unresolved. Germline V gene sequence: CDR1 GTSNPN, CDR2 SVGIG (reference sequence). Trimming took 5 bases from V and 8 from J, leaving 15 bases between them. This CDR3 spans 12 amino acids. The chain's CDR3 is CAWGPRTAGYTF. The CDR3, as DNA: TGTGCCTGGGGGCCCCGGACGGCGGGCTACACCTTC.

This sequence joins TRBV4-1 and TRBJ2-1; 11 bases are a match to TRBD2. Germline CDR1 and CDR2: MGHRA and YSYEKL. The CDR3 runs 15 residues. Trimming removed 1 base from V and 9 bases from J; junction bases left unmatched: 5. The CDR3 spells CASSQVTSGKGEQFF. The CDR3, as DNA: TGCGCCAGCAGCCAAGTGACTAGCGGGAAAGGTGAGCAGTTCTTC.

The chain employs TRBV9 and TRBJ1-3; TRBD1 might be the D (5 bases). Germline V lookup: CDR1 SGDLS, CDR2 YYNGEE. The germline V and J ends were trimmed by 0 bases and 0 bases, with 16 bases remaining between them. This CDR3 is 18 amino acids long. The CDR3 here is CASSVVGQGPGSGNTIYF. The CDR3 region has the DNA TGTGCCAGCAGCGTAGTGGGGCAGGGCCCCGGCTCTGGAAACACCATATATTTT.

This clone was detected only a few times. The V call is TRBV7-9, the J call TRBJ1-2; D remains ambiguous. The germline V gene encodes CDR1 SEHNR and CDR2 FQNEAQ (reference sequence). The CDR3 consists of 13 residues. The V and J ends lost 2 bases and 2 bases respectively, with 6 bases between them. This CDR3 is CASSLSRNYGYTF. In DNA, the CDR3 is TGTGCCAGCAGCTTATCCCGGAACTATGGCTACACCTTC.

The V call is TRBV7-3, the J call TRBJ2-2, with 8 nucleotides matching TRBD1. CDR1 and CDR2 from the germline V gene are SGHTA and FQGTGA. Trimming removed 5 bases from V and 3 bases from J; junction bases left unmatched: 5. The length of the CDR3 is 15 residues. The CDR3 reads CASSRDRTDTGELFF. CDR3 sequence (DNA): TGTGCCAGCAGCAGGGACAGGACGGACACCGGGGAGCTGTTTTTT.

This clone was seen only once. The identical CDR3 is also encoded by other nucleotide sequences in the sample. The rearrangement uses TRBV18 and TRBJ1-1; the D is unclear. Germline values: CDR1 KGHSH, CDR2 LQKENI. V was cut by 5 bases and J by 1 base, with 8 bases left in between. The CDR3 sequence is 13 residues long. DNA of the CDR3: TGTGCCAGCTCAGGCCAGGCGAACACTGAAGCTTTCTTT. Residues: CASSGQANTEAFF.

The V call is TRBV11-2, the J call TRBJ2-2; tentative D call: TRBD2 (5 bases). V gave up 3 bases and J gave up 3 bases, with 14 bases separating them. This CDR3 has 16 residues. Germline V gene lookup returns CDR1 SGHAT and CDR2 FQNNGV. CDR3 residues: CASSFGLLADTGELFF. The CDR3 nucleotides read TGTGCCAGCAGCTTCGGACTGCTAGCTGACACCGGGGAGCTGTTTTTT.

To note about this clone: The junction does not match germline at one end; this may be a read error. J is TRBJ1-1 and V is TRBV25-1; 12 bases line up with TRBD1. The CDR3 spans 14 residues. Germline loops: CDR1 MGHDK, CDR2 SYGVNS. The CDR3 DNA reads TGTGCCAGCAGTCCTTCCGGGACAGGGGGCGCGTCGGCCTTT. This codes for CASSPSGTGGASAF.

This chain links TRBV6-1 with TRBJ2-7, with D tentatively TRBD1 (5 bases). The CDR3 has 16 amino acids. The germline V gene encodes CDR1 MNHNS and CDR2 SASEGT. V was shortened by 0 bases and J by 2 bases, with 14 bases between the two germline ends. This CDR3 reads CASSEAMGLGAYEQYF. The CDR3 DNA follows: TGTGCCAGCAGTGAAGCGATGGGCCTAGGGGCCTACGAGCAGTACTTC.

The rearrangement joins TRBV28 to TRBJ2-7; 8 bases map to TRBD1. The junction had 9 bases not matched to a gene; V was cut back by 7 bases and J by 4 bases. Germline V gene lookup returns CDR1 MDHEN and CDR2 SYDVKM. The CDR3 contains 14 residues. CDR3 nucleotides: TGTGCCAGCACTAATACAGGGGGTGGGTACGAGCAGTACTTC. This gives the protein CASTNTGGGYEQYF. Supplemented by reference TRBV28 and TRBJ2-7, the full variable domain reads DVKVTQSSRYLVKRTGEKVFLECVQDMDHENMFWYRQDPGLGLRLIYFSYDVKMKEKGDIPEGYSVSREKKERFSLILESASTNQTSMYLCASTNTGGGYEQYFGPGTRLTVT.